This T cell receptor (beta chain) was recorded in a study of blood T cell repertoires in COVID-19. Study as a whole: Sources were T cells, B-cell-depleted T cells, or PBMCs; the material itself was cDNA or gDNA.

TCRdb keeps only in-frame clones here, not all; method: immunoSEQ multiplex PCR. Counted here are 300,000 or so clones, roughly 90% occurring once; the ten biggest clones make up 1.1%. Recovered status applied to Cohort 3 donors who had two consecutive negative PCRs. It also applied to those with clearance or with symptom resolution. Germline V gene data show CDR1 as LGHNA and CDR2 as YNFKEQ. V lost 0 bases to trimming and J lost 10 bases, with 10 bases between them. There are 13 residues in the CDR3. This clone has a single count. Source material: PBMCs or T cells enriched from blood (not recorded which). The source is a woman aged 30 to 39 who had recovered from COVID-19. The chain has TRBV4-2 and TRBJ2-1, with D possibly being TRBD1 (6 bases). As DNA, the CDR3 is TGTGCCAGCAGCCAAGATAGGGGGACAGAGCAGTTCTTC. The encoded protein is CASSQDRGTEQFF.